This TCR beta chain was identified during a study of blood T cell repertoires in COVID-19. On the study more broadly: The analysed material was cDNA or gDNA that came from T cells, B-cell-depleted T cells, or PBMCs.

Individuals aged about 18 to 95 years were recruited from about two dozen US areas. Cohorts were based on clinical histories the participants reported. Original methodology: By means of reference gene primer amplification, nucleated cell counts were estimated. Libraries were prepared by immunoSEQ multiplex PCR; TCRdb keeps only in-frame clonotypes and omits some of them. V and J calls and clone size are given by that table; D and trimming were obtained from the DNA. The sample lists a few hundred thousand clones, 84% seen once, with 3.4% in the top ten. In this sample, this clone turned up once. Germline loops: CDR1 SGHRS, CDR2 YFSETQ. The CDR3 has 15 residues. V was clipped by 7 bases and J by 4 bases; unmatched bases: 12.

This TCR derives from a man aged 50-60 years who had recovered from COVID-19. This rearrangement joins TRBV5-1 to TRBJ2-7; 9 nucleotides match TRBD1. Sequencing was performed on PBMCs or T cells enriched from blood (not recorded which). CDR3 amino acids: CASSPPDRGIYEQYF. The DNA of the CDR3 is TGCGCCAGCTCCCCCCCCGACAGGGGGATTTACGAGCAGTACTTC.